This T cell receptor (beta chain) was sequenced during a study of cytomegalovirus exposure and HLA in healthy donors. The CDR3 is 15 amino acids. Trimming took 4 bases from V and 2 from J, leaving 12 bases between them. Germline CDR1 and CDR2: MNHGY and SAAAGT. General study results and limits: A highly shared variant cluster was judged a likely technical artifact.

Donors consisted of healthy bone marrow donors. As regards this clone: Its specificity is unknown.

Both 60 Vbeta primers and 13 Jbeta primers went into the PCR. In the authors' workflow: Per a later analysis, the number of unique TCR beta chains was roughly 83 million, of which 10 million to 11 million were shared. Profiling relied on immunoSEQ multiplex PCR, and the TCRdb table lists in-frame clones only, not all of them. The DNA was the basis for D and trimming; V, J and clone size are from that table. The sample lists 84,000 or so clones; less than 65% were seen once. The chain joins TRBV6-8 to TRBJ1-3, with D possibly being TRBD1 (5 bases). The material sequenced was PBMCs. This receptor was identified in a woman younger than 45 in good health and CMV-seropositive. The CDR3 here is CASSFGTLPGNTIYF. CDR3 bases: TGTGCCAGCAGTTTCGGGACTCTTCCTGGAAACACCATATATTTT.